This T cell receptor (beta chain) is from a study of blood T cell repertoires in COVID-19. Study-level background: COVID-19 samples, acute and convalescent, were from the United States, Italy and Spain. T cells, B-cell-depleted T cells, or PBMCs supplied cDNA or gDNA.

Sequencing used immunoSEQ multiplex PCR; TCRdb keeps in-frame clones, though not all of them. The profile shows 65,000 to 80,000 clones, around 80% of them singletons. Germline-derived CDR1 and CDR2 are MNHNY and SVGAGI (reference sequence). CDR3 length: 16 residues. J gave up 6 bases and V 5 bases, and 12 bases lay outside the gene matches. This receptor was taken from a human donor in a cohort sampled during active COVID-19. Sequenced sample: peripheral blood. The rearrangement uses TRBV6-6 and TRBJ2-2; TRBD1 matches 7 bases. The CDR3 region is CASSRQGLGSPGELFF. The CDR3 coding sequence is TGTGCCAGCAGTCGACAGGGTCTCGGGTCCCCCGGGGAGCTGTTTTTT.